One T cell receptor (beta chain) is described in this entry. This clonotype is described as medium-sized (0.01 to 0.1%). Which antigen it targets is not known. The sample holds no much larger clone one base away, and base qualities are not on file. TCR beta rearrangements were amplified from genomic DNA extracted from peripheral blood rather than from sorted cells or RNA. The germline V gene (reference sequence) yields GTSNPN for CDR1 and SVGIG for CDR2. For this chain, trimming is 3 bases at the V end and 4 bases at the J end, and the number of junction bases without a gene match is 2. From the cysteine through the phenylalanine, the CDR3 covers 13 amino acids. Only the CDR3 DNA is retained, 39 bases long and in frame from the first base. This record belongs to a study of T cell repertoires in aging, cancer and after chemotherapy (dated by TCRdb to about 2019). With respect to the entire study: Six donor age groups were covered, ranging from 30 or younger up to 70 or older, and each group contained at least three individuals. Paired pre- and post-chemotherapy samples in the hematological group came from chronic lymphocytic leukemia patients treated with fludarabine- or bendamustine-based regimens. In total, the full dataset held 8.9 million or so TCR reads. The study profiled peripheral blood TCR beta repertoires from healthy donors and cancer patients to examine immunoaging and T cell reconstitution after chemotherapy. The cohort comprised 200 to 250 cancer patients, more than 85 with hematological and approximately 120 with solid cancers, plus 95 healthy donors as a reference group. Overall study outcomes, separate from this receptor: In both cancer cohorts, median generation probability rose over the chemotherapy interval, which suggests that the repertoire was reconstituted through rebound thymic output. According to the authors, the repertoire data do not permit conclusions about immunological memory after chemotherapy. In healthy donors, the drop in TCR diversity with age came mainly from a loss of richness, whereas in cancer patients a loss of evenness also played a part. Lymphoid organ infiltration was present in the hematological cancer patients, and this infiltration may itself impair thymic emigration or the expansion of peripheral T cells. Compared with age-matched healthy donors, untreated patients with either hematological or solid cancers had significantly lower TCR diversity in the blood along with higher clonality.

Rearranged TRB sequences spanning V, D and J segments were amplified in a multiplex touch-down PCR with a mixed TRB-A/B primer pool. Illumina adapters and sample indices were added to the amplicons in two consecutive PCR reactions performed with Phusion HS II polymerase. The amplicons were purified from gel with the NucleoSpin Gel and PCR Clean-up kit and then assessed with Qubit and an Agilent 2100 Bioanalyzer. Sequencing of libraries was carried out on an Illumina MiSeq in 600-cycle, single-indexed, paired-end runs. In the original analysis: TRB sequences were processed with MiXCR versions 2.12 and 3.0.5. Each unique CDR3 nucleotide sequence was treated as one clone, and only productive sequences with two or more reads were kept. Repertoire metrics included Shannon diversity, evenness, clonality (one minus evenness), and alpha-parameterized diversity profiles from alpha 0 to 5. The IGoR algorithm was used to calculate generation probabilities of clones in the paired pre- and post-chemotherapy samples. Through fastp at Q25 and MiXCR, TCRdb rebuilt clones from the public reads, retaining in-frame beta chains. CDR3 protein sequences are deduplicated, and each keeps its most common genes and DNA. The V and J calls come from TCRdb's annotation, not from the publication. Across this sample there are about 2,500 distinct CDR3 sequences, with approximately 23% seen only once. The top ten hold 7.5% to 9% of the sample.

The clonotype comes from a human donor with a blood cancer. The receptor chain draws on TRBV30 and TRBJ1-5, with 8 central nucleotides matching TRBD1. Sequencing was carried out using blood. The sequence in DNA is TGTGCCTGGAGGGACAGGGAAAATCAGCCCCAGCATTTT. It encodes CAWRDRENQPQHF.